Sequencing of this T cell receptor (beta chain) was carried out in a study of blood T cell repertoires in COVID-19. Clones were sequenced by immunoSEQ multiplex PCR, and TCRdb holds only the in-frame ones, with some missing. The sample lists approximately 270,000 clones; about 80% were seen once. This clone was counted only a few times. Seattle participants joined during active infection and were tracked over time. Germline CDR1 is KGHSH and CDR2 is LQKENI. V lost 3 bases and J lost 0; bases outside the gene matches: 3. The CDR3 runs to 15 residues. Material: peripheral blood. This receptor was obtained from a person aged 70 to 80 with COVID-19, enrolled during active disease. The chain combines TRBV18 with TRBJ1-1; TRBD1 matches 8 bases. The CDR3 DNA sequence: TGTGCCAGCTCACCGCTGGACAGGGTGAACACTGAAGCTTTCTTT. Translation: CASSPLDRVNTEAFF.